The 8 T cell receptor beta chains below were found in one sample sequenced in a study of early T cells in non-severe SARS-CoV-2 infection. TCRdb recomputed calls from the 5' RACE reads with MiXCR, one row per CDR3 protein. The sample lists some 32,000 distinct CDR3 sequences; around 7% were seen once. Sequenced sample: whole blood. The origin of the receptors is an adult who was a healthcare worker with PCR-confirmed SARS-CoV-2 infection or an uninfected control (not recorded which).

The V gene is TRBV20-1, the J gene TRBJ2-7; 8 bases agree with TRBD2. Per germline, CDR1 DFQATT and CDR2 SNEGSKA (reference sequence). This CDR3 is built from 16 residues. V was pared by 3 bases and J by 2 bases, with 12 bases of the junction left unmatched. CDR3 sequence (DNA): TGCAGTGCTAGTAGCGCTAGCGGGCCCTTAACCTACGAGCAGTACTTC. Translation gives CSASSASGPLTYEQYF.

This clonotype was detected ten times or more. The chain combines TRBV25-1 with TRBJ2-7; no clear D gene. This CDR3 has 9 amino acids. The V gene lost 8 bases and the J gene lost 4 bases, with 3 bases spanning the gap. CDR1 and CDR2 from the germline V gene are MGHDK and SYGVNS. The CDR3 spells CASGYEQYF. CDR3 coding DNA: TGTGCCAGCGGTTACGAGCAGTACTTC.

This clonotype was found a few times. The chain is built from TRBV11-2 and TRBJ2-1, with 16 bases lining up with TRBD2. The CDR3 has 21 amino acids. The germline gives CDR1 SGHAT, CDR2 FQNNGV. Trimming took 2 bases from V and 4 from J; bases not matched to a gene: 14. CDR3 loop: CASSLSPMGLAGGRRYNEQFF. The CDR3, as DNA: TGTGCCAGCAGCTTATCCCCGATGGGACTAGCGGGAGGGCGTAGATACAATGAGCAGTTCTTC.

This clonotype was counted at least ten times. J is TRBJ2-5 and V is TRBV6-6; tentative D call: TRBD2 (6 bases). Germline CDR1 reads MNHNY; CDR2 reads SVGAGI (reference sequence). Trimming shortened V by 6 bases and J by 0 bases, and 11 bases separated the two germline ends. The CDR3 extends over 14 amino acids. The DNA for the CDR3 is TGTGCCAGCAGCGATAGCGGTAACCAAGAGACCCAGTACTTC. Its protein product is CASSDSGNQETQYF.

This clonotype has just a few counts. The chain joins TRBV7-8 to TRBJ2-1; either TRBD1 or TRBD2 may supply D (5 bases each). This CDR3 has 16 amino acids. Trimming removed 6 bases from V and 0 bases from J, with 15 bases in between. Germline V gene data show CDR1 as SGHVS and CDR2 as FQNEAQ. This CDR3 is CASSPVPGSSYNEQFF. CDR3 DNA sequence: TGTGCCAGCAGTCCAGTCCCAGGGAGCTCCTACAATGAGCAGTTCTTC.

This rearrangement joins TRBV7-3 to TRBJ2-3, with 11 bases that match TRBD2. V was clipped by 5 bases and J by 0 bases; unmatched bases: 4. Germline V gene lookup returns CDR1 SGHTA and CDR2 FQGTGA. The CDR3 runs 16 residues. The CDR3: CASSALAGGSTDTQYF. CDR3 nucleotides: TGTGCCAGCAGCGCATTAGCGGGAGGGAGCACAGATACGCAGTATTTT.

This clonotype occurred many times. The gene calls are TRBV6-1 and TRBJ2-1; TRBD2 agrees at 15 bases. J lost 8 bases, V lost 6 bases, and 5 bases had no gene match. This CDR3 has 15 amino acids. CDR1 and CDR2 (germline): MNHNS, SASEGT. This CDR3 is CASSDGTSGRHEQFF. DNA of the CDR3: TGTGCCAGCAGCGACGGGACTAGCGGGAGGCATGAGCAGTTCTTC.

This clonotype was seen repeatedly, ten times or more. This rearrangement joins TRBV20-1 to TRBJ2-3; D ambiguous. The CDR3 sequence is 8 residues long. The V gene's germline CDR1 is DFQATT and CDR2 SNEGSKA (reference sequence). The CDR3 DNA follows: TGCAGCGTGGATACGCAGTATTTT. It specifies CSVDTQYF.